This TCR beta chain emerged from a study of blood T cell repertoires in COVID-19. Per germline, CDR1 MNHEY and CDR2 SMNVEV (reference sequence). V lost 2 bases, J lost 5 bases, and 15 bases lay in between. This CDR3 has 15 amino acids. The table came from immunoSEQ multiplex PCR; TCRdb's copy has only in-frame clones and leaves some out. The table has 45,000 to 70,000 clones, approximately 80% seen once. This TCR was recovered from an elderly woman with acute or convalescent COVID-19. The chain links TRBV27 to TRBJ2-5; D is possibly TRBD1 (6 bases). Sequenced: peripheral blood. The CDR3 spells CASSLGQGLGETQYF. For the CDR3, the DNA is TGTGCCAGCAGTTTAGGGCAGGGGTTAGGGGAGACCCAGTACTTC.